This passage covers 21 T cell receptor beta chains from one sample sequenced in a study of blood T cell repertoires in COVID-19. TCRdb's copy holds only in-frame clones and misses some; the assay was immunoSEQ multiplex PCR. Among around 360,000 clones listed, 80% to 90% were seen once. Material: PBMCs or T cells enriched from blood (not recorded which). Source of these receptors: a middle-aged man in a cohort exposed to, infected with or recovered from COVID-19 (not recorded which).

The chain joins TRBV27 to TRBJ1-5; the match to TRBD1 covers 10 bases. V shed 6 bases, J shed 7 bases, and the junction held 9 bases outside the gene matches. CDR3 length: 15 amino acids. In germline, CDR1 is MNHEY, CDR2 SMNVEV (reference sequence). This chain's CDR3 is CASSPTGGRGQPQHF. The CDR3 DNA sequence: TGTGCCAGCAGCCCGACAGGGGGCAGAGGACAGCCCCAGCATTTT.

The chain is built from TRBV19 and TRBJ1-5, with TRBD1 matching 8 bases. The CDR3 is 15 residues long. Germline lookup yields CDR1 LNHDA and CDR2 SQIVND (reference sequence). Germline trimming cut 7 bases from V and 3 bases from J; bases unmatched to any gene: 8. Here the CDR3 DNA reads TGTGCCAGTACCCTGACAGGGGCCAACAATCAGCCCCAGCATTTT. Amino acid sequence: CASTLTGANNQPQHF. Drawing the rest from reference TRBV19 and TRBJ1-5, the complete variable domain is DGGITQSPKYLFRKEGQNVTLSCEQNLNHDAMYWYRQDPGQGLRLIYYSQIVNDFQKGDIAEGYSVSREKKESFPLTVTSAQKNPTAFYLCASTLTGANNQPQHFGDGTRLSIL.

The chain combines TRBV6-1 with TRBJ2-4, with D possibly being TRBD1 (5 bases). The germline gives CDR1 MNHNS, CDR2 SASEGT. This CDR3 is 16 amino acids long. The V end was cut by 3 bases, the J end by 1 base, with 13 bases between. The CDR3 is CASSDGHMRAKNIQYF. The DNA for the CDR3 is TGTGCCAGCAGTGATGGACATATGAGGGCCAAAAACATTCAGTACTTC.

The genes are TRBV6-1 and TRBJ1-3; 7 nucleotides line up with TRBD1. The ends lost 4 bases at V and 1 base at J; junction bases unmatched: 4. CDR3 length: 15 residues. Germline CDR1 is MNHNS and CDR2 is SASEGT. The CDR3 loop reads CASSGSGGSGNTIYF. Written as DNA, the CDR3 is TGTGCCAGCAGTGGCTCAGGGGGGTCTGGAAACACCATATATTTT.

This sequence joins TRBV7-9 and TRBJ1-1; D gene unclear. The V and J ends lost 3 bases and 1 base respectively, with 6 bases between them. The CDR3 extends over 13 amino acids. Germline CDR1 reads SEHNR; CDR2 reads FQNEAQ (reference sequence). The CDR3 is CASSFWANTEAFF. CDR3 in DNA: TGTGCCAGCAGCTTCTGGGCGAACACTGAAGCTTTCTTT.

This clone was observed a single time. This sequence joins TRBV28 and TRBJ1-4, with unresolved D. Germline-derived CDR1 and CDR2 are MDHEN and SYDVKM. CDR3 length equals 17 residues. V was pared by 3 bases and J by 3 bases, with 17 bases between. CDR3 sequence (DNA): TGTGCCAGCAGTTTTTCACCTTCGTGGCATCCTAATGAAAAACTGTTTTTT. This encodes CASSFSPSWHPNEKLFF.

The chain combines TRBV27 with TRBJ2-7, with TRBD2 matching over 7 bases. J gave up 0 bases and V 6 bases, and 8 bases lay outside the gene matches. Per the germline V gene, CDR1 is MNHEY and CDR2 is SMNVEV (reference sequence). This CDR3 region has 15 residues. CDR3 DNA: TGTGCCAGCAGACCTTGGCGGGAGAGCTCCTACGAGCAGTACTTC. Amino acid sequence: CASRPWRESSYEQYF.

The CDR3 loop is CASSLYRGYNSPLHF. CDR3 nucleotide sequence: TGTGCCAGCAGTTTGTACCGGGGCTATAATTCACCCCTCCACTTT. This sequence joins TRBV28 and TRBJ1-6; unclear D gene. The CDR3 is made up of 15 amino acids. CDR1 and CDR2 (germline): MDHEN, SYDVKM. The V and J ends lost 3 bases and 3 bases respectively, with 9 bases between them.

The rearrangement joins TRBV5-4 to TRBJ2-1, with 10 bases that match TRBD2. The germline V gene encodes CDR1 SGHNT and CDR2 YYREEE (reference sequence). V shed 1 base, J shed 4 bases, and the junction held 2 bases outside the gene matches. The CDR3 spans 15 residues. CDR3 region: CASSLTSGVYNEQFF. The CDR3 DNA is TGTGCCAGCAGCTTGACTAGCGGGGTTTACAATGAGCAGTTCTTC.

This clone occurred a few times. The rearrangement links TRBV6-5 to TRBJ1-2; tentatively, D is TRBD1 (6 bases). CDR1 is MNHEY and CDR2 is SVGAGI in the germline V gene. This CDR3 comprises 13 residues. Trimming removed 7 bases at V and 5 bases at J, with 14 bases between. The CDR3 region has the DNA TGTGCCAGCAAAACGGGACAACGATATGGCTACACCTTC. Amino acid sequence: CASKTGQRYGYTF.

The chain uses TRBV6-4 and TRBJ2-3; a weak D match, TRBD2 (5 bases). V was clipped by 0 bases and J by 3 bases, with 13 bases between them. CDR3 size: 16 residues. Germline V lookup: CDR1 MRHNA, CDR2 SNTAGT. CDR3 in DNA: TGTGCCAGCAGTGACTCGTCCGGAGGAGTGACAGATACGCAGTATTTT. Translating gives CASSDSSGGVTDTQYF.

This clone was observed a single time. The chain recombines TRBV3-1 (or the pseudogene TRBV3-2) with TRBJ2-3; TRBD2 matches at 14 bases. The V segment lost 5 bases and the J segment 2 bases; nucleotides outside the gene matches: 3. The CDR3 consists of 16 residues. Germline CDR1 reads LGHDT; CDR2 reads YNNKEL (reference sequence). The CDR3: CASSGTSGRSTDTQYF. CDR3 DNA: TGTGCCAGCAGCGGGACTAGCGGGAGATCCACAGATACGCAGTATTTT.

The chain couples TRBV28 to TRBJ2-1; TRBD1 might be the D (5 bases). Trimming stripped 3 bases from V and 11 bases from J, with 11 bases between. CDR1 MDHEN and CDR2 SYDVKM come from the germline V gene. The CDR3 runs 12 residues. CDR3: CASSFSGWQQFF. The CDR3 coding sequence is TGTGCCAGCAGTTTTTCAGGGTGGCAGCAGTTCTTC. The full variable domain, completed using reference TRBV28 and TRBJ2-1, is DVKVTQSSRYLVKRTGEKVFLECVQDMDHENMFWYRQDPGLGLRLIYFSYDVKMKEKGDIPEGYSVSREKKERFSLILESASTNQTSMYLCASSFSGWQQFFGPGTRLTVL.

The chain combines TRBV5-1 with TRBJ2-3; 8 bases fit TRBD2. Per the germline V gene, CDR1 is SGHRS and CDR2 is YFSETQ. After removal of 2 bases from V and 1 base from J, the junction contained 12 bases not matched to a gene. The CDR3 has 18 residues. DNA for the CDR3: TGCGCCAGCAGCTTACAAGTTTGGACTAGCTCTGGCACAGATACGCAGTATTTT. It is translated as CASSLQVWTSSGTDTQYF.

Here the CDR3 reads CAWSVRTSGSYEQYF. The DNA of the CDR3 is TGTGCCTGGAGTGTACGGACTAGCGGGAGTTACGAGCAGTACTTC. This chain connects TRBV30 to TRBJ2-7; TRBD2 aligns across 13 bases. Losses at the gene ends were 0 bases for V and 4 bases for J; bases not matched to a gene: 3. The length of the CDR3 is 15 residues. Per the germline V gene, CDR1 is GTSNPN and CDR2 is SVGIG (reference sequence). Looking up the rest from reference TRBV30 and TRBJ2-7 gives the full variable domain: SQTIHQWPATLVQPVGSPLSLECTVEGTSNPNLYWYRQAAGRGLQLLFYSVGIGQISSEVPQNLSASRPQDRQFILSSKKLLLSDSGFYLCAWSVRTSGSYEQYFGPGTRLTVT.

The J gene is TRBJ1-4, the V gene TRBV27; 11 bases align to TRBD1. Germline lookup yields CDR1 MNHEY and CDR2 SMNVEV (reference sequence). The CDR3 is 16 amino acids. V shed 4 bases, J shed 6 bases, and the junction held 7 bases outside the gene matches. The CDR3 sequence is CASSSAPGQGDEKLFF. Here the CDR3 DNA reads TGTGCCAGCAGTTCCGCACCGGGACAGGGGGATGAAAAACTGTTTTTT. Complete variable domain (other parts from reference TRBV27 and TRBJ1-4): EAQVTQNPRYLITVTGKKLTVTCSQNMNHEYMSWYRQDPGLGLRQIYYSMNVEVTDKGDVPEGYKVSRKEKRNFPLILESPSPNQTSLYFCASSSAPGQGDEKLFFGSGTQLSVL.

The rearrangement links TRBV12-5 to TRBJ2-1; no firm D call. Trimming removed 2 bases from V and 6 bases from J, with 11 bases in between. The CDR3 consists of 14 residues. Germline V gene data show CDR1 as LGHNT and CDR2 as FRNRAP. CDR3 amino acids: CASGLFPSVNEQFF. The CDR3, as DNA: TGTGCTAGTGGTTTGTTTCCAAGCGTCAATGAGCAGTTCTTC.

The V call is TRBV7-8, the J call TRBJ1-1; 8 bases agree with TRBD1. The CDR3 runs 14 residues. J was trimmed by 4 bases and V by 6 bases; bases with no gene match: 7. CDR1 SGHVS and CDR2 FQNEAQ come from the germline V gene. CDR3 in amino acids: CASREGTGRTEAFF. CDR3 sequence (DNA): TGTGCCAGCAGGGAGGGGACAGGTCGCACTGAAGCTTTCTTT. Complete variable domain (other parts from reference TRBV7-8 and TRBJ1-1): GAGVSQSPRYKVAKRGQDVALRCDPISGHVSLFWYQQALGQGPEFLTYFQNEAQLDKSGLPSDRFFAERPEGSVSTLKIQRTQQEDSAVYLCASREGTGRTEAFFGQGTRLTVV.

The V call is TRBV20-1, the J call TRBJ2-7; 9 nucleotides align to TRBD2. The V segment lost 3 bases and the J segment 5 bases; nucleotides outside the gene matches: 11. The CDR3 contains 15 residues. The germline V gene encodes CDR1 DFQATT and CDR2 SNEGSKA (reference sequence). The CDR3 DNA follows: TGCAGTGCTAGTTCGCCGGGCGGGAGGGCGCACGAGCAGTACTTC. Amino acids: CSASSPGGRAHEQYF.

The rearrangement uses TRBV10-1 and TRBJ2-2; D might be TRBD2 (5 bases). Per the germline V gene, CDR1 is WNHNN and CDR2 is SYGVQD (reference sequence). The CDR3 totals 15 residues. The V and J ends lost 4 bases and 2 bases respectively, with 11 bases between them. The CDR3 sequence: CASSVASGNTGELFF. In DNA, the CDR3 is TGCGCCAGCAGTGTAGCGTCGGGAAACACCGGGGAGCTGTTTTTT.

The J gene is TRBJ2-1, the V gene TRBV2; possibly TRBD2 for D (6 bases). Germline V gene sequence: CDR1 SNHLY, CDR2 FYNNEI. V gave up 2 bases and J gave up 3 bases, with 11 bases separating them. The CDR3 has 15 amino acids. The CDR3 bases are TGTGCCAGCAGTGAACTAGCGTCTTTCTACAATGAGCAGTTCTTC. It specifies CASSELASFYNEQFF.